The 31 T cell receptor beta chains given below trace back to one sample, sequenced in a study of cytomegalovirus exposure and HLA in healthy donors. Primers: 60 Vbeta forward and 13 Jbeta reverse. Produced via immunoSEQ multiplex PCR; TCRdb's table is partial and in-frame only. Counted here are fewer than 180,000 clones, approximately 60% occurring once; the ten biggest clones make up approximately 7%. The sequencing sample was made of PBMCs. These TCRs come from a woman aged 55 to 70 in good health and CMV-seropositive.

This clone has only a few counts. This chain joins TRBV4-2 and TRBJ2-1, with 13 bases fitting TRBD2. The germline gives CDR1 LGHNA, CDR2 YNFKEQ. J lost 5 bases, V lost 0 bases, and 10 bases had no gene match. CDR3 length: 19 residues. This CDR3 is CASSQDGTLGLAGNNEQFF. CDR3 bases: TGTGCCAGCAGCCAAGATGGAACACTGGGACTAGCGGGAAACAATGAGCAGTTCTTC.

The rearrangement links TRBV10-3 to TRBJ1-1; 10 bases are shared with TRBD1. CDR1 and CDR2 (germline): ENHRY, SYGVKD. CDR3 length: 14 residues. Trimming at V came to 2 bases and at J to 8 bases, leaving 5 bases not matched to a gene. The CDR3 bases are TGTGCCATCAGTGAGGACAGGGGGCCATTCGAAGCTTTCTTT. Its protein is CAISEDRGPFEAFF.

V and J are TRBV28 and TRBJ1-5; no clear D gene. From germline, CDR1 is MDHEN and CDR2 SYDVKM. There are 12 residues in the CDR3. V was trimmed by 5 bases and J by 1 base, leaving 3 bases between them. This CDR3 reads CASSISNQPQHF. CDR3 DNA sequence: TGTGCCAGCAGTATAAGCAATCAGCCCCAGCATTTT.

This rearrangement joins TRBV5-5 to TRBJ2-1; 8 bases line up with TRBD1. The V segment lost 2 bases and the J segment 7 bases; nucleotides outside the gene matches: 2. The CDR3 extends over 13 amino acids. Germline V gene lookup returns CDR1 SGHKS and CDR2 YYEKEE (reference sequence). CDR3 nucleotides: TGTGCCAGCAGCTTCCAGGGGGCAAATGAGCAGTTCTTC. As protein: CASSFQGANEQFF.

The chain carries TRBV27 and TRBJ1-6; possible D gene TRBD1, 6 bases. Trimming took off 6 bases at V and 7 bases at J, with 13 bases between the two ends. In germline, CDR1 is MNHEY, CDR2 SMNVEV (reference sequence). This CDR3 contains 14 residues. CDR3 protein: CASRRQVSNSPLHF. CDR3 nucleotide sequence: TGTGCCAGCAGGAGACAGGTCTCCAATTCACCCCTCCACTTT.

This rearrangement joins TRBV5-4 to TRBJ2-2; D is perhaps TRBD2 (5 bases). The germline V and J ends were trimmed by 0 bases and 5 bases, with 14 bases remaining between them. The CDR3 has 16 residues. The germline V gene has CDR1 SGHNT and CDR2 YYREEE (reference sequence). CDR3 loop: CASSLEEREITGELFF. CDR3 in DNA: TGTGCCAGCAGCTTGGAAGAAAGGGAGATTACCGGGGAGCTGTTTTTT.

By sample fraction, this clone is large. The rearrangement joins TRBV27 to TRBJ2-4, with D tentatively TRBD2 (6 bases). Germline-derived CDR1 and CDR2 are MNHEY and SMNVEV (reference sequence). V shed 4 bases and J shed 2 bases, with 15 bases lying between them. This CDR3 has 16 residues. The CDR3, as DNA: TGTGCCAGCAGTTCTTACGGGACTCGAACCAAAAACATTCAGTACTTC. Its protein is CASSSYGTRTKNIQYF.

In nucleotides, the CDR3 is TGTGCCAGCAGCTTGCCGGACAGAGATACGCAGTATTTT. It translates to CASSLPDRDTQYF. V gene TRBV11-2 combines with J gene TRBJ2-3, with TRBD1 as a possible D gene (6 bases). The CDR3 sequence is 13 residues long. The germline V and J ends were trimmed by 3 bases and 5 bases, with 9 bases remaining between them. Germline CDR1 and CDR2: SGHAT and FQNNGV.

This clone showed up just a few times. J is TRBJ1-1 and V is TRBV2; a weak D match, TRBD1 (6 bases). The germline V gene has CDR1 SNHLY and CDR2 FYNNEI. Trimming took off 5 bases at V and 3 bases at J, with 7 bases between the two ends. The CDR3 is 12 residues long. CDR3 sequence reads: CASSKGDTEAFF. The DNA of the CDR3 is TGTGCCAGCAGTAAGGGGGACACTGAAGCTTTCTTT.

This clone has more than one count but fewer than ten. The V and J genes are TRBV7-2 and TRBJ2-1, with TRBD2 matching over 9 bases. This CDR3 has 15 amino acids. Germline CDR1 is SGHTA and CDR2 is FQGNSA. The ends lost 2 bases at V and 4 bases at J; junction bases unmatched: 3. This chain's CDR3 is CASSLLAGSYNEQFF. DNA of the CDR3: TGTGCCAGCAGCTTACTAGCGGGAAGTTACAATGAGCAGTTCTTC.

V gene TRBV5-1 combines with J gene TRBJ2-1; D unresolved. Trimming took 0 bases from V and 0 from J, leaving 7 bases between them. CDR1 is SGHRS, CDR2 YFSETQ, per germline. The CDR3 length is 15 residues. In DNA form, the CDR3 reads TGCGCCAGCAGCTTGGTCCCCGGCTCCTACAATGAGCAGTTCTTC. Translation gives CASSLVPGSYNEQFF.

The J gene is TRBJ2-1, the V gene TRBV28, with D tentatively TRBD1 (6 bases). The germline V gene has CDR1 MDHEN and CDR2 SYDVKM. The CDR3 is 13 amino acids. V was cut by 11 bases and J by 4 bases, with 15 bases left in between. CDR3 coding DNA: TGTGCCGGACGACAGGCCGGGTACAATGAGCAGTTCTTC. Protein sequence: CAGRQAGYNEQFF.

The CDR3 spells CASSLALDNEQFF. The CDR3 DNA reads TGTGCCAGCAGCTTAGCACTAGACAATGAGCAGTTCTTC. The rearrangement joins TRBV7-2 to TRBJ2-1; tentatively, D is TRBD2 (5 bases). Trimming shortened V by 0 bases and J by 5 bases, and 5 bases separated the two germline ends. CDR3 length: 13 amino acids. Germline CDR1 and CDR2: SGHTA and FQGNSA.

In nucleotides, the CDR3 is TGTGCCAGCAGTAAAGAGGGGGGGGGTTGGACTGAAGCTTTCTTT. Translation: CASSKEGGGWTEAFF. The chain uses TRBV9 and TRBJ1-1, with a weak D call TRBD1 (6 bases). Trimming shortened V by 5 bases and J by 5 bases, and 19 bases separated the two germline ends. This CDR3 is 15 amino acids long. Per germline, CDR1 SGDLS and CDR2 YYNGEE.

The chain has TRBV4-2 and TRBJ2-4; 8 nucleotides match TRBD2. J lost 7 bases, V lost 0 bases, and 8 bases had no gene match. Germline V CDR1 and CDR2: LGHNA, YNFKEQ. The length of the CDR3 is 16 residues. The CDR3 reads CASSQDGAGGMNIQYF. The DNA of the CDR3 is TGTGCCAGCAGCCAAGATGGTGCGGGGGGTATGAACATTCAGTACTTC.

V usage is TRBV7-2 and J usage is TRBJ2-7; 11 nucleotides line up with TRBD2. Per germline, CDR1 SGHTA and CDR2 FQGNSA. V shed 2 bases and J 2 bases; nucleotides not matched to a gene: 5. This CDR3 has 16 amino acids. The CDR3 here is CASSLTLAGGTYEQYF. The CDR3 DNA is TGTGCCAGCAGCTTAACCCTAGCGGGAGGCACCTACGAGCAGTACTTC.

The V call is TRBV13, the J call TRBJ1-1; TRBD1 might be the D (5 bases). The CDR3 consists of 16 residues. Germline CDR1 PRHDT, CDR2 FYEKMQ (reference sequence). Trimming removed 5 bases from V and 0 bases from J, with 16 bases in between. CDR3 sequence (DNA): TGTGCCAGCAGCCCGGCGGGGACCCTTATGAACACTGAAGCTTTCTTT. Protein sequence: CASSPAGTLMNTEAFF.

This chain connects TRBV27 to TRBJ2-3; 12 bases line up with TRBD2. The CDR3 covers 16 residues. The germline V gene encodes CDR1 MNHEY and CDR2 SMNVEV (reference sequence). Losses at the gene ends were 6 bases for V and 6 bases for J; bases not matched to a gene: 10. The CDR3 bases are TGTGCCAGCAGCCGCGGACTAGCGGGAAGTGCCGATACGCAGTATTTT. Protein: CASSRGLAGSADTQYF.

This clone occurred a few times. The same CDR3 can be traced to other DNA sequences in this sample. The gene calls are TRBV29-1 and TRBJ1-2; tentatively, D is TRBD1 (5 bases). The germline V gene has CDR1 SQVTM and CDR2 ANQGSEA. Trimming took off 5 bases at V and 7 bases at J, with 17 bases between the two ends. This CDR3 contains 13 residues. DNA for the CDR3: TGCAGCGTTCTCAGGGTCGGGACTTTTGGCTACACCTTC. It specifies CSVLRVGTFGYTF.

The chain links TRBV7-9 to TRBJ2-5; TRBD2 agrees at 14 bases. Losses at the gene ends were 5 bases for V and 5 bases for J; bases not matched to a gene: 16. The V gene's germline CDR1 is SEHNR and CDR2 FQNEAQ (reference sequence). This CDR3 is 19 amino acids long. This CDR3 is CASSPPGTSGRKAFETQYF. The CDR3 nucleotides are TGTGCCAGCAGCCCCCCCGGGACTAGCGGGAGAAAGGCGTTCGAGACCCAGTACTTC. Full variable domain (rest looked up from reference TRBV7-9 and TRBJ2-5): DTGVSQNPRHKITKRGQNVTFRCDPISEHNRLYWYRQTLGQGPEFLTYFQNEAQLEKSRLLSDRFSAERPKGSFSTLEIQRTEQGDSAMYLCASSPPGTSGRKAFETQYFGPGTRLLVL.

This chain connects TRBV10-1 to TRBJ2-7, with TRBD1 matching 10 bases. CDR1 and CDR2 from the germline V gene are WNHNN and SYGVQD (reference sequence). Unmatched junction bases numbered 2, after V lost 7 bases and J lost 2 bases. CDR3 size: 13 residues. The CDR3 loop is CASIGQGAYEQYF. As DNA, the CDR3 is TGCGCCAGCATTGGACAGGGGGCCTACGAGCAGTACTTC.

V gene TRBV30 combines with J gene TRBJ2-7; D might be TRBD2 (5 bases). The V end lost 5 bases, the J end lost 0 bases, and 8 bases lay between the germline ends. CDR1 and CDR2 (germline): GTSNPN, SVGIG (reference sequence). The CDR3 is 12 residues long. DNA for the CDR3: TGTGCCTGGGGAGGAACCTCCTACGAGCAGTACTTC. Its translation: CAWGGTSYEQYF.

The CDR3 sequence: CASLRRGRSYEQYF. The CDR3 DNA sequence: TGTGCCAGCCTCCGTAGGGGTCGCTCCTACGAGCAGTACTTC. The chain has TRBV28 and TRBJ2-7; weak D call: TRBD1 (5 bases). V lost 8 bases, J lost 0 bases, and 14 bases lay in between. CDR3 length: 14 residues. The germline V gene has CDR1 MDHEN and CDR2 SYDVKM.

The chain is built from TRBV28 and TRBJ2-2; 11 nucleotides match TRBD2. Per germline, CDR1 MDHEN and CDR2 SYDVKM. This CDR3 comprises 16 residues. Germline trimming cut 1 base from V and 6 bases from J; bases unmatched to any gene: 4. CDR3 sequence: CASSLFVAGGAGELFF. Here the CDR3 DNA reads TGTGCCAGCAGTTTATTCGTAGCGGGAGGGGCCGGGGAGCTGTTTTTT.

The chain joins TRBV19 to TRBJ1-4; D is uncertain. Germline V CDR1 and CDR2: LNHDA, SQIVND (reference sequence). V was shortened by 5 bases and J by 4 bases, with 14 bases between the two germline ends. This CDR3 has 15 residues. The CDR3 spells CASSPDEGNNEKLFF. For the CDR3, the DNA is TGTGCCAGTAGTCCCGACGAGGGTAATAATGAAAAACTGTTTTTT.

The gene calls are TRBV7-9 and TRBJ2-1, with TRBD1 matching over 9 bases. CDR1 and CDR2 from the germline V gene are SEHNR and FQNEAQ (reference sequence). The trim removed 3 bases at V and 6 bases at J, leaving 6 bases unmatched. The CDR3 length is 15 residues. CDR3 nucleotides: TGTGCCAGCAGCTTTGGACAGGGGATAGTCAATGAGCAGTTCTTC. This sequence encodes CASSFGQGIVNEQFF.

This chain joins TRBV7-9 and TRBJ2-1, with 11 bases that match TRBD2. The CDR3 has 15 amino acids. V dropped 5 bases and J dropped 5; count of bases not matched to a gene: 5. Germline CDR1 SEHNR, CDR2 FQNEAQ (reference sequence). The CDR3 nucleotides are TGTGCCAGCAGCCCCCCTAGCGGGAGGCACAATGAGCAGTTCTTC. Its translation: CASSPPSGRHNEQFF.

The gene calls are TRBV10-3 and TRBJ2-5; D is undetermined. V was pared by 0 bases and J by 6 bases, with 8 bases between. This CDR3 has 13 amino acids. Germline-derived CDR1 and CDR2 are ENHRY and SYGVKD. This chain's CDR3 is CAISESERQTQYF. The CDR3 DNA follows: TGTGCCATCAGTGAGTCGGAGCGACAGACCCAGTACTTC.

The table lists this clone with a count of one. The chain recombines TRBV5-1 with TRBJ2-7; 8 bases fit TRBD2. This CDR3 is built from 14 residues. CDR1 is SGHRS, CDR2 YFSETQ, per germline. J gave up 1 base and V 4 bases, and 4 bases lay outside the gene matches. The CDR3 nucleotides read TGCGCCAGCAGCCCCAGCGGGGGATCCTACGAGCAGTACTTC. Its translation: CASSPSGGSYEQYF.

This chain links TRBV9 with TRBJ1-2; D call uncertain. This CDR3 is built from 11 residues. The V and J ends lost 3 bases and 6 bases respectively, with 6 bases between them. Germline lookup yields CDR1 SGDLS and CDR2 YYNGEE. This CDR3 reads CASSDKDGYTF. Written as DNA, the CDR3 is TGTGCCAGCAGCGACAAAGATGGCTACACCTTC.

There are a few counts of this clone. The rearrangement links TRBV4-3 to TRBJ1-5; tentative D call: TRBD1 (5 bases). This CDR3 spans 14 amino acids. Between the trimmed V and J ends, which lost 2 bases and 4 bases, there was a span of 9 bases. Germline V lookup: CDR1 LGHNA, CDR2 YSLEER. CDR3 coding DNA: TGCGCCAGCAGCCAAACCGCAGGGAATCAGCCCCAGCATTTT. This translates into CASSQTAGNQPQHF.